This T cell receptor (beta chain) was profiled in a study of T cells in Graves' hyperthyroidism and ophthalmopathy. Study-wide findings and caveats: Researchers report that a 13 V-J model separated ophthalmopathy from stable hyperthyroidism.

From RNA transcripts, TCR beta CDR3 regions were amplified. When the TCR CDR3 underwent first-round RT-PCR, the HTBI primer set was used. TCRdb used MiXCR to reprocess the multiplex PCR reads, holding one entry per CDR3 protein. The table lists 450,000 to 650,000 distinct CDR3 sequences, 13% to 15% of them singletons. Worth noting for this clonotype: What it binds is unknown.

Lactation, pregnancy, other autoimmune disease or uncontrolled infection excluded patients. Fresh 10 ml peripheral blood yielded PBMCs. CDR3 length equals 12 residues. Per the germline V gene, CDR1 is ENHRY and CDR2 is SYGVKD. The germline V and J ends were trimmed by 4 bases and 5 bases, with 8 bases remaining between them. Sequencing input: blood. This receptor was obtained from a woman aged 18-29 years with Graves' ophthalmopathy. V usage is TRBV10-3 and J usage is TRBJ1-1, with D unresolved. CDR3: CAISGRPTEAFF. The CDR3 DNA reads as TGTGCCATCAGTGGCCGGCCAACTGAAGCTTTCTTT.